These T cell receptor beta chains were read from a single sample in a study of CD8+CD57+ T cells in acquired aplastic anemia. TCRdb itself ran the reads through MiXCR, one entry per CDR3 protein. The sample yields about 160,000 distinct CDR3 sequences, around 40% seen once. The sequenced sample was sorted CD4+, CD8+, or CD8+CD57+ T cells (not recorded which) from PBMCs. The receptor source for this set is a human donor in good health. Both conserved end residues are part of each CDR3. A D gene is named only where the DNA matches it firmly. Some rows mark clone size as missing; the rest say once, few, many or name a class of expanded clone.

>TRBV2|NA|TRBJ2-7|12|NA
TGTGCCAGCAGTGAAGCGGTTCACGAGCAGTACTTC
CASSEAVHEQYF
>TRBV10-2|NA|TRBJ2-3|15|TRBD2
TGCGCCAGCAGCCCTAGCGGGAGCTCCACAGATACGCAGTATTTT
CASSPSGSSTDTQYF
>TRBV9|NA|TRBJ2-3|13|NA
TGTGTCAGCAGCGCACCTAGCATAGATACGCAGTATTTT
CVSSAPSIDTQYF
>TRBV20-1|many|TRBJ1-1|12|NA
TGCAGTACCGACGGGGGGGGTCCTGAAGCTTTCTTT
CSTDGGGPEAFF
>TRBV6-1|few|TRBJ1-5|10|NA
TGTGCCAGCCATGGACAGCCCCAGCATTTT
CASHGQPQHF
>TRBV2|once|TRBJ1-5|15|NA
TGTGCCAGCAGTCCGTCAGGGGCCGTCCGACAGCCCCAGCATTTT
CASSPSGAVRQPQHF
>TRBV20-1|NA|TRBJ1-2|10|NA
TGCAGTGCTAGAGCCTTCGGCTACACCTTC
CSARAFGYTF
>TRBV10-3|many|TRBJ1-5|14|NA
TGTGCCATCAGTGAGGGTTACGGGGTTCAGCCCCAGCATTTT
CAISEGYGVQPQHF
>TRBV7-2|NA|TRBJ2-7|13|TRBD1
TGTGCCAGCAGCCTGACAGGGTCCCACGAGCAGTACTTC
CASSLTGSHEQYF
>TRBV10-1|many|TRBJ2-7|14|NA
TGCGCCAGCAGTGAGATCGCAGGAGGGGACGAGCAGTACTTC
CASSEIAGGDEQYF
>TRBV19|many|TRBJ1-4|14|NA
TGTGCCAGTAGTATTACCCTCGCAGGGGAAAAACTGTTTTTT
CASSITLAGEKLFF
>TRBV7-6|NA|TRBJ1-1|13|TRBD1
TGTGCCAGCAGCCGCGCAGGGGGCACTGAAGCTTTCTTT
CASSRAGGTEAFF
>TRBV5-6|many|TRBJ1-5|14|NA
TGTGCCAGCAGCTTGGCAGGGAGCAATCAGCCCCAGCATTTT
CASSLAGSNQPQHF
>TRBV19|NA|TRBJ2-3|15|TRBD2
TGTGCCAGTAGTATAGGGGCGGGAGGAGCAGATACGCAGTATTTT
CASSIGAGGADTQYF
>TRBV15|NA|TRBJ2-7|15|TRBD2
TGTGCCACCAGCAGAGATTTCGCGGGAGTGAACGAGCAGTACTTC
CATSRDFAGVNEQYF
>TRBV6-6|many|TRBJ2-7|14|NA
TGTGCCAGCAGTTACTGGGTCGGCTCCTACGAGCAGTACTTC
CASSYWVGSYEQYF
>TRBV10-3|NA|TRBJ1-2|15|TRBD1
TGTGCCATCAGAGCCGGGACAGTCTCGGTCGCCGGCTACACCTTC
CAIRAGTVSVAGYTF
>TRBV3-1|NA|TRBJ1-1|15|NA
TGTGCCAGCAACCCCACGGGGGGCCCATCGCTTGAAGCTTTCTTT
CASNPTGGPSLEAFF
>TRBV11-2|NA|TRBJ1-5|15|NA
TGTGCCAGCAGCTTAGATCATCAACCGGATCAGCCCCAGCATTTT
CASSLDHQPDQPQHF
>TRBV24-1|NA|TRBJ2-5|14|NA
TGTGCCACCAGTGATTCAGGAGATGGTCAGACCCAGTACTTC
CATSDSGDGQTQYF
>TRBV6-5|many|TRBJ1-5|12|NA
TGTGCCAGCAGTTACCTTGATCAGCCCCAGCATTTT
CASSYLDQPQHF
>TRBV7-9|NA|TRBJ1-1|17|TRBD1
TGTGCCAGCAGCTCCGGGACAGGGGGCGCGATGAACACTGAAGCTTTCTTT
CASSSGTGGAMNTEAFF
>TRBV24-1|NA|TRBJ2-2|12|NA
TGTGCCACCAGTGATAGTACCGGGGAGCTGTTTTTT
CATSDSTGELFF
>TRBV12-3/TRBV12-4|many|TRBJ2-1|16|TRBD2
TGTGCCAGCAGTTTAGCGCGACTAGCGGGGGGGGGTGAGCAGTTCTTC
CASSLARLAGGGEQFF
>TRBV29-1|NA|TRBJ2-1|13|NA
TGCAGCGTGGTTACAGAGACCTACAATGAGCAGTTCTTC
CSVVTETYNEQFF
>TRBV25-1|NA|TRBJ2-1|15|TRBD2
TGTGCCAGCAGTGCCCTAGCGGGAGGGATAAATGAGCAGTTCTTC
CASSALAGGINEQFF
>TRBV10-3|many|TRBJ2-3|13|NA
TGTGCCATCAGTGACAGGGGCACAGATACGCAGTATTTT
CAISDRGTDTQYF
>TRBV2|many|TRBJ2-1|15|TRBD1
TGTGCCAGCACCCAGGAGCGGACAGGGTACAATGAGCAGTTCTTC
CASTQERTGYNEQFF
>TRBV12-3/TRBV12-4|many|TRBJ2-5|18|NA
TGTGCCAGCAGTTCGTTCCCCTTTGGTGGGGGAAAACAAGAGACCCAGTACTTC
CASSSFPFGGGKQETQYF
>TRBV6-1|many|TRBJ2-7|14|NA
TGTGCCAGCATTACACATCTGGGCCCCTACGAGCAGTACTTC
CASITHLGPYEQYF
>TRBV19|many|TRBJ2-1|14|TRBD2
TGTGCCAGTAGTATAGGACTAGCGCCCAATGAGCAGTTCTTC
CASSIGLAPNEQFF
>TRBV20-1|NA|TRBJ2-7|14|TRBD2
TGCAGTGCCAACAAGCGGGGAGCCTCCTACGAGCAGTACTTC
CSANKRGASYEQYF
>TRBV6-5|many|TRBJ1-5|15|NA
TGTGCCAGCAGTTCCCTGGACAGAGCCAATCAGCCCCAGCATTTT
CASSSLDRANQPQHF
>TRBV5-1|many|TRBJ2-7|13|NA
TGCGCCAGCAGCTTTACCGAGGGGTACGAGCAGTACTTC
CASSFTEGYEQYF
>TRBV11-3|NA|TRBJ2-4|17|NA
TGTGCCAGCAGCTTATCGTTGGGGTCAGGACGGGGAAACATTCAGTACTTC
CASSLSLGSGRGNIQYF
>TRBV19|NA|TRBJ1-5|15|NA
TGTGCCAGTAGTATACGGACGGATAGCAAACAGCCCCGGCATTTT
CASSIRTDSKQPRHF
>TRBV29-1|NA|TRBJ2-3|13|NA
TGCAGCGTTGACCGGGCAACCACAGATACGCAGTATTTT
CSVDRATTDTQYF
>TRBV20-1|NA|TRBJ2-5|15|TRBD2
TGCAGTGCTAGTACGCCTAGCGGGAGAGGAGAGACCCAGTACTTC
CSASTPSGRGETQYF
>TRBV24-1|NA|TRBJ2-1|16|NA
TGTGCCACCAGTGATTATGCGGGTTCGGCGATCAATGAGCAGTTCTTC
CATSDYAGSAINEQFF
>TRBV20-1|many|TRBJ2-7|13|NA
TGCAGTGCTAGTTCGTCAGGGTACTACGAGCAGTACTTC
CSASSSGYYEQYF
>TRBV20-1|NA|TRBJ1-5|13|NA
TGCAGTGCTGAGGACACGTTCAATCAGCCCCAGCATTTT
CSAEDTFNQPQHF
>TRBV10-3|many|TRBJ1-1|15|TRBD1
TGTGCCATCAGTGAAACCGGGACAGGGAACACTGAAGCTTTCTTT
CAISETGTGNTEAFF
>TRBV7-3|few|TRBJ2-2|16|TRBD2
TGTGCCAGCAGCCCAAGCGGGGGGGCCGCCACCGGGGAGCTGTTTTTT
CASSPSGGAATGELFF
>TRBV7-2|few|TRBJ1-6|12|NA
TGTGCCAGCAGCTTAGGCCCCTCACCCCTCCACTTT
CASSLGPSPLHF
>TRBV4-1|once|TRBJ2-7|12|NA
TGCGCCAGCAGCCCAATATCCTACGAGCAGTACTTC
CASSPISYEQYF
>TRBV10-3|NA|TRBJ1-1|13|NA
TGTGCCATCAGGGAAACAGGGAACACTGAAGCTTTCTTT
CAIRETGNTEAFF
>TRBV11-2|many|TRBJ2-7|14|NA
TGTGCCAGCAGCTTAGGACAGCTTACCTACGAGCAGTACTTC
CASSLGQLTYEQYF
>TRBV12-3/TRBV12-4|many|TRBJ1-6|15|NA
TGTGCCAGCAGTGCCACGGGATCCTATAATTCACCCCTCCACTTT
CASSATGSYNSPLHF